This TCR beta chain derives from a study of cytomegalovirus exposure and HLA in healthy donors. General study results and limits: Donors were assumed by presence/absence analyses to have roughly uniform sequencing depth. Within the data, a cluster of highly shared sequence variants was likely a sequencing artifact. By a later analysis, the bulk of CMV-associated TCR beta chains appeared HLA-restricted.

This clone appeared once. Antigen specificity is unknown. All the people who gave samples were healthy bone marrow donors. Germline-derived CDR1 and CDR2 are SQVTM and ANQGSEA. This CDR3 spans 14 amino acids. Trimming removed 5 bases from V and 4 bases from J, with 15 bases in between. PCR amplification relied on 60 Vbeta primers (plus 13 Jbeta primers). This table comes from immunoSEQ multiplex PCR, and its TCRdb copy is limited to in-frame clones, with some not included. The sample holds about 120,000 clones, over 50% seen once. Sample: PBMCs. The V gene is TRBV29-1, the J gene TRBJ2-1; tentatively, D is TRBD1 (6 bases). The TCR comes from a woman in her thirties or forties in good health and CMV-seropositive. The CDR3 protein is CSVMTGRLYNEQFF. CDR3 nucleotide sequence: TGCAGCGTTATGACAGGCCGCCTATACAATGAGCAGTTCTTC.